This TCR beta chain was captured in a study of cytomegalovirus exposure and HLA in healthy donors. Study results and limitations: An Asian-associated ancestry cluster reportedly showed fewer N-insertions than the approximately 690-donor mean in a later analysis. In vitro testing confirmed three CMV-associated chains as specific for CMV antigens.

Donors sampled were nominally healthy, though unrecorded immune exposures were likely. As for this clone: Its antigen is unidentified.

13 Jbeta primers and 60 Vbeta primers were used for the PCR. Measured with immunoSEQ multiplex PCR; TCRdb has only the in-frame clones, and not every one. The sample lists under 150,000 clones, about four fifths occurring once. This CDR3 comprises 12 residues. Germline-derived CDR1 and CDR2 are SEHNR and FQNEAQ (reference sequence). The ends lost 8 bases at V and 11 bases at J; junction bases unmatched: 11. Material for sequencing was PBMCs. The receptor's source is a woman in her forties in good health and CMV-seropositive. The chain has TRBV7-9 and TRBJ1-1; 7 positions agree with TRBD1. As DNA, the CDR3 is TGTGCCAGCTCTGGCGTAGGGGGCTGGGCTTTCTTT. Protein sequence: CASSGVGGWAFF.